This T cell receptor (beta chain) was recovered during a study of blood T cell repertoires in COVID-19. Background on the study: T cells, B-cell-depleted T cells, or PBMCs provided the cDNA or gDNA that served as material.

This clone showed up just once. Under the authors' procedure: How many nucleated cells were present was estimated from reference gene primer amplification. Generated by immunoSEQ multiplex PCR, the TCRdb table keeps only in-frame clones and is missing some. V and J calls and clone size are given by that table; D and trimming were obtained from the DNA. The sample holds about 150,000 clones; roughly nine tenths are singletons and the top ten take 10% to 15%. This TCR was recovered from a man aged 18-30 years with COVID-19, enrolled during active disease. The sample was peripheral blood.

The CDR3 nucleotides read TGTGCCAGCAGCGTAGAGGGGGATCAAGAGACCCAGTACTTC. It translates to CASSVEGDQETQYF. The chain uses TRBV9 and TRBJ2-5, with a possible D match to TRBD1 (6 bases). V lost 0 bases and J 2 bases, leaving 8 bases between the germline ends. CDR3 size: 14 residues. Germline V gene data show CDR1 as SGDLS and CDR2 as YYNGEE.